Shown below are 8 T cell receptor beta chains from a single sample sequenced in a study of blood T cell repertoires in COVID-19. Assay used: immunoSEQ multiplex PCR; TCRdb lists only in-frame clones, some missing. Counted here are almost 70,000 clones, 88% occurring once; the ten biggest clones make up approximately 6.8%. The source material was peripheral blood. These receptors all come from a woman in her sixties or seventies with acute or convalescent COVID-19.

In its sample, this clone was seen a few times. The J gene is TRBJ2-7, the V gene TRBV6-2 or TRBV6-3; TRBD1 might be the D (6 bases). The CDR3 totals 14 residues. V lost 6 bases, J lost 5 bases, and 17 bases lay in between. Germline V lookup: CDR1 MNHEY, CDR2 SVGEGT. DNA of the CDR3: TGTGCCAGCAGCAGCCAGGGGCTTTCCCACGAGCAGTACTTC. It is translated as CASSSQGLSHEQYF.

This chain connects TRBV6-6 to TRBJ1-6, with D maybe TRBD1 (6 bases). The CDR3 length is 14 residues. CDR1 MNHNY and CDR2 SVGAGI come from the germline V gene (reference sequence). V was cut by 6 bases and J by 9 bases, with 15 bases left in between. The CDR3 protein is CASSDRQESSPLHF. In DNA form, the CDR3 reads TGTGCCAGCAGCGACAGACAGGAAAGTTCACCCCTCCACTTT.

The chain couples TRBV5-6 to TRBJ2-2; the D is unclear. This CDR3 has 14 amino acids. Germline V lookup: CDR1 SGHDT, CDR2 YYEEEE. The V and J ends lost 0 bases and 6 bases respectively, with 9 bases between them. The CDR3 sequence is CASSLGISPGELFF. CDR3 bases: TGTGCCAGCAGCTTGGGTATATCCCCCGGGGAGCTGTTTTTT.

V and J are TRBV14 and TRBJ2-5; D unresolved. Germline lookup yields CDR1 SGHDN and CDR2 FVKESK. The CDR3 has 13 residues. Trimming removed 1 base at V and 3 bases at J, with 6 bases between. The CDR3 DNA reads as TGTGCCAGCAGCCAAGGAACAGAAGAGACCCAGTACTTC. Translating gives CASSQGTEETQYF.

The genes are TRBV7-8 and TRBJ1-6, with TRBD1 matching 10 bases. Trimming took 5 bases from V and 10 from J; bases not matched to a gene: 11. The germline V gene encodes CDR1 SGHVS and CDR2 FQNEAQ. The CDR3 sequence is 16 residues long. The CDR3 DNA follows: TGTGCCAGCAGCGTACGCGGGACAGGGGACTACTCACCCCTCCACTTT. Amino acids: CASSVRGTGDYSPLHF.

This clone was seen just once. V usage is TRBV14 and J usage is TRBJ1-2; unclear D gene. This CDR3 spans 14 amino acids. Germline CDR1 and CDR2: SGHDN and FVKESK. V was shortened by 0 bases and J by 8 bases, with 13 bases between the two germline ends. CDR3 sequence (DNA): TGTGCCAGCAGCCAAGATCCGGCCTCGAGGGGCTACACCTTC. This sequence encodes CASSQDPASRGYTF.

In its sample, this clone was seen a few times. The chain carries TRBV7-8 and TRBJ1-4, with TRBD1 as a possible D gene (6 bases). Germline values: CDR1 SGHVS, CDR2 FQNEAQ. The V end lost 5 bases, the J end lost 7 bases, and 14 bases lay between the germline ends. The CDR3 is made up of 14 amino acids. The CDR3 bases are TGTGCCAGCAGCAACAGGGTAGAAAGTGAAAAACTGTTTTTT. It encodes CASSNRVESEKLFF. The full variable domain, completed using reference TRBV7-8 and TRBJ1-4, is GAGVSQSPRYKVAKRGQDVALRCDPISGHVSLFWYQQALGQGPEFLTYFQNEAQLDKSGLPSDRFFAERPEGSVSTLKIQRTQQEDSAVYLCASSNRVESEKLFFGSGTQLSVL.

The CDR3 sequence: CASSSKLAGGPSVDTQYF. In DNA form, the CDR3 reads TGTGCCAGCTCATCAAAGTTAGCGGGAGGCCCGTCGGTAGATACGCAGTATTTT. The chain joins TRBV18 to TRBJ2-3, with 10 bases aligning to TRBD2. The V segment lost 5 bases and the J segment 5 bases; nucleotides outside the gene matches: 16. The CDR3 runs 18 residues. The V gene's germline CDR1 is KGHSH and CDR2 LQKENI.